What follows are 8 T cell receptor beta chains derived from one specimen sequenced in a study of cytomegalovirus exposure and HLA in healthy donors. The study ran its PCR with 60 Vbeta and 13 Jbeta primers. Repertoires were generated with immunoSEQ multiplex PCR, while TCRdb's copy carries only in-frame clones and drops some. This sample's clone table lists 150,000 to 200,000 clones. Source material: PBMCs. These TCRs come from a woman aged 55-70 years in good health and CMV-seronegative.

The V and J genes are TRBV30 and TRBJ1-4; D ambiguous. The germline V gene has CDR1 GTSNPN and CDR2 SVGIG (reference sequence). V lost 8 bases, J lost 10 bases, and 23 bases lay in between. The CDR3 extends over 14 amino acids. The CDR3 coding sequence is TGTGCCCGACGCCCCTTTCACGAGGGAGGAAAACTGTTTTTT. Protein sequence: CARRPFHEGGKLFF.

The chain uses TRBV2 and TRBJ1-4, with D possibly being TRBD1 (5 bases). The V end was cut by 5 bases, the J end by 3 bases, with 19 bases between. The CDR3 has 17 amino acids. Germline V gene sequence: CDR1 SNHLY, CDR2 FYNNEI. CDR3 coding DNA: TGTGCCAGCAGTCCGGCTGGGGGGTATACGGCTAATGAAAAACTGTTTTTT. Its translation is CASSPAGGYTANEKLFF.

The chain uses TRBV15 and TRBJ2-7; 7 nucleotides match TRBD2. Per the germline V gene, CDR1 is LNHNV and CDR2 is YYDKDF (reference sequence). The V gene end was trimmed by 0 bases and the J gene end by 7 bases; junction bases not matched to a gene: 9. CDR3 size: 15 residues. The CDR3 DNA follows: TGTGCCACCAGCAGAGATGGAGCGGGGATTGGTGAGCAGTACTTC. This translates into CATSRDGAGIGEQYF. Drawing the rest from reference TRBV15 and TRBJ2-7, the complete variable domain is DAMVIQNPRYQVTQFGKPVTLSCSQTLNHNVMYWYQQKSSQAPKLLFHYYDKDFNNEADTPDNFQSRRPNTSFCFLDIRSPGLGDTAMYLCATSRDGAGIGEQYFGPGTRLTVT.

The V and J genes are TRBV7-2 and TRBJ1-1; 8 nucleotides line up with TRBD1. Germline assignment: CDR1 SGHTA and CDR2 FQGNSA. Unmatched junction bases numbered 14, after V lost 5 bases and J lost 9 bases. The length of the CDR3 is 15 residues. The CDR3 loop is CASSPPVGGRGQAFF. Written as DNA, the CDR3 is TGTGCCAGCAGCCCCCCGGTTGGGGGCAGGGGGCAAGCTTTCTTT.

The genes are TRBV9 and TRBJ2-7, with TRBD1 as a possible D gene (6 bases). CDR3 length: 13 residues. V was trimmed by 5 bases and J by 5 bases, leaving 14 bases between them. Per the germline V gene, CDR1 is SGDLS and CDR2 is YYNGEE. CDR3 residues: CASSATGSHEQYF. The DNA of the CDR3 is TGTGCCAGCAGTGCCACAGGGTCCCACGAGCAGTACTTC.

The chain carries TRBV30 and TRBJ2-1; 7 bases align to TRBD2. Per germline, CDR1 GTSNPN and CDR2 SVGIG (reference sequence). Trimming at V came to 2 bases and at J to 4 bases, leaving 5 bases not matched to a gene. The CDR3 totals 14 residues. CDR3 nucleotides: TGTGCCTGGAGTCCCGGGACTACATACAATGAGCAGTTCTTC. Translation: CAWSPGTTYNEQFF. The entire variable domain, with the rest obtained from reference TRBV30 and TRBJ2-1, is as follows: SQTIHQWPATLVQPVGSPLSLECTVEGTSNPNLYWYRQAAGRGLQLLFYSVGIGQISSEVPQNLSASRPQDRQFILSSKKLLLSDSGFYLCAWSPGTTYNEQFFGPGTRLTVL.

V gene TRBV5-1 combines with J gene TRBJ2-7; D is perhaps TRBD1 (6 bases). From germline, CDR1 is SGHRS and CDR2 YFSETQ. V was cut by 3 bases and J by 7 bases, with 17 bases left in between. The CDR3 is 14 amino acids. The CDR3 reads CASSSQQGSGEQYF. The CDR3 DNA reads TGCGCCAGCAGCTCCCAACAGGGTTCGGGGGAGCAGTACTTC.

The chain carries TRBV5-1 and TRBJ1-1, with 12 bases fitting TRBD1. Germline V lookup: CDR1 SGHRS, CDR2 YFSETQ. The CDR3 loop spans 16 amino acids. V trimming: 3 bases; J trimming: 0 bases; junction bases outside the gene matches: 3. CDR3 sequence reads: CASSWGQGALNTEAFF. CDR3 nucleotides: TGCGCCAGCAGCTGGGGACAGGGGGCTCTGAACACTGAAGCTTTCTTT.